The 16 T cell receptor beta chains below all came from one sample that was sequenced in a study of molecular identifiers for immune sequencing clone quantification. TCRdb reprocessed the PCR reads via MiXCR and lists one record per CDR3 protein. The sample shows 70,000 to 90,000 distinct CDR3 sequences, 21% of them seen only once. Specimen: naive CD8+ T cells from blood, with Jurkat cell RNA spiked in. The subset is: FACS-sorted CD8+CD4-CCR7+CD45RA+ naive T cells. These receptors came from a human donor in good health. Some libraries in this study had Jurkat cell RNA spiked in.

This clonotype was seen at least ten times. The chain couples TRBV18 to TRBJ2-7; a possible D gene is TRBD1 (6 bases). V lost 3 bases, J lost 3 bases, and 12 bases lay in between. The CDR3 covers 14 residues. Germline CDR1 is KGHSH and CDR2 is LQKENI. CDR3 in DNA: TGTGCCAGCTCACCCACCCCAGGGGACTACGAGCAGTACTTC. Its translation is CASSPTPGDYEQYF.

This clonotype has at least ten counts. The chain links TRBV6-1 to TRBJ1-1; the D is unclear. The germline V and J ends were trimmed by 0 bases and 4 bases, with 6 bases remaining between them. This CDR3 has 13 amino acids. Germline loops: CDR1 MNHNS, CDR2 SASEGT. The CDR3 sequence: CASSEAAFTEAFF. For the CDR3, the DNA is TGTGCCAGCAGTGAAGCGGCCTTCACTGAAGCTTTCTTT.

Concerning this clonotype itself: A read error is likely, as this CDR3 ends without the conserved phenylalanine or tryptophan. The chain uses TRBV30 and TRBJ1-1; D may be TRBD1 (5 bases). CDR3 length: 14 amino acids. CDR1 and CDR2 (germline): GTSNPN, SVGIG (reference sequence). V shed 0 bases and J shed 1 base, with 9 bases lying between them. The DNA of the CDR3 is TGTGCCTGGAGTGTAACCACAGGGAACACTGAAGCTTTCTCT. It codes for CAWSVTTGNTEAFS.

As concerns this clonotype: This could be a read error, since a much larger clone is one nucleotide away. The V call is TRBV7-9, the J call TRBJ2-1; the D gene could be TRBD1 or TRBD2 (6 bases each). The V end was cut by 7 bases, the J end by 5 bases, with 18 bases between. This CDR3 comprises 15 residues. CDR1 SEHNR and CDR2 FQNEAQ come from the germline V gene (reference sequence). CDR3 residues: CASNWGANTHNEQFF. The CDR3 DNA reads as TGTGCCAGCAACTGGGGGGCGAATACCCACAATGAGCAGTTCTTC.

This clonotype was seen ten or more times. This rearrangement joins TRBV20-1 to TRBJ2-3, with no clear D. The length of the CDR3 is 12 residues. Germline loops: CDR1 DFQATT, CDR2 SNEGSKA (reference sequence). Trimming cost V 0 bases and J 6 bases, with 7 bases left between them. DNA for the CDR3: TGCAGTGCTAGAGAGGATGGTGATACGCAGTATTTT. This translates into CSAREDGDTQYF.

This clonotype was detected many times. For the CDR3, the DNA is TGTGCCAGCAGCCCCAGGGACGGGGGCTCCTACGAGCAGTACTTC. Protein sequence: CASSPRDGGSYEQYF. This chain joins TRBV4-2 and TRBJ2-7; D perhaps matches TRBD2 (6 bases). The CDR3 totals 15 residues. Trimming removed 4 bases at V and 0 bases at J, with 13 bases between. Germline lookup yields CDR1 LGHNA and CDR2 YNFKEQ.

This clonotype has ten or more counts. The J gene is TRBJ2-6, the V gene TRBV18, with TRBD1 as a possible D gene (5 bases). The V gene lost 2 bases and the J gene lost 0 bases, with 8 bases spanning the gap. Germline assignment: CDR1 KGHSH and CDR2 LQKENI. This CDR3 has 16 residues. The CDR3 loop reads CASSPGARSGANVLTF. In DNA form, the CDR3 reads TGTGCCAGCTCACCAGGGGCGCGCTCTGGGGCCAACGTCCTGACTTTC.

This clonotype occurred a few times. J is TRBJ2-3 and V is TRBV7-6; D is unresolved. Germline lookup yields CDR1 SGHVS and CDR2 FNYEAQ. The V end was cut by 3 bases, the J end by 10 bases, with 8 bases between. The CDR3 sequence is 11 residues long. This CDR3 reads CASSFSWPQYF. CDR3 DNA: TGTGCCAGCAGCTTCTCATGGCCGCAGTATTTT.

About this clonotype itself: A read error is possible here, since a much larger clone lies one base away. The chain is built from TRBV18 and TRBJ2-1, with 10 nucleotides matching TRBD1. Germline lookup yields CDR1 KGHSH and CDR2 LQKENI. V gave up 8 bases and J gave up 6 bases; unmatched junction bases: 10. The CDR3 loop spans 15 amino acids. CDR3 nucleotide sequence: TGTGCCAGCCCACTCCCGGGACAGGGGTCCAATGAGCAGTTCTTC. It codes for CASPLPGQGSNEQFF.

This clonotype has a count of ten or more. CDR3 coding DNA: TGTGCCAGCAGCGCGGCTATATGGACTGAAGCTTTCTTT. Protein sequence: CASSAAIWTEAFF. V gene TRBV12-3 or TRBV12-4 combines with J gene TRBJ1-1; no clear D gene. This CDR3 comprises 13 residues. V lost 6 bases to trimming and J lost 5 bases, with 13 bases between them.

This clonotype occurred many times. This CDR3 reads CASSLGRSEKLFF. In nucleotides, the CDR3 is TGTGCCAGCAGCTTGGGACGCAGTGAAAAACTGTTTTTT. V and J are TRBV5-6 and TRBJ1-4; D unclear. CDR3 length equals 13 residues. Germline V CDR1 and CDR2: SGHDT, YYEEEE. V lost 0 bases, J lost 7 bases, and 7 bases lay in between.

This chain links TRBV11-2 with TRBJ1-1, with a weak D call TRBD1 (6 bases). The germline gives CDR1 SGHAT, CDR2 FQNNGV. The V end was cut by 6 bases, the J end by 7 bases, with 15 bases between. The CDR3 has 13 residues. This CDR3 reads CASSSTGAVEAFF. The CDR3 DNA sequence: TGTGCCAGCAGTTCGACAGGCGCGGTTGAAGCTTTCTTT.

At least ten counts were recorded for this clonotype. This chain joins TRBV5-1 and TRBJ2-7; TRBD1 agrees at 7 bases. Germline CDR1 reads SGHRS; CDR2 reads YFSETQ. The CDR3 covers 13 residues. Unmatched junction bases numbered 3, after V lost 3 bases and J lost 3 bases. CDR3 bases: TGCGCCAGCAGCTGGGGGACAGACTACGAGCAGTACTTC. It is translated as CASSWGTDYEQYF.

This clonotype came up a few times. This chain joins TRBV12-5 and TRBJ1-1; no clear D gene. There are 15 residues in the CDR3. Germline V CDR1 and CDR2: LGHNT, FRNRAP. V was clipped by 3 bases and J by 0 bases, with 11 bases between them. CDR3 in DNA: TGTGCTAGTGGTTTCTCCGCCGGAGTGAACACTGAAGCTTTCTTT. Residues: CASGFSAGVNTEAFF. Variable domain in full (rest from reference TRBV12-5 and TRBJ1-1): DARVTQTPRHKVTEMGQEVTMRCQPILGHNTVFWYRQTMMQGLELLAYFRNRAPLDDSGMPKDRFSAEMPDATLATLKIQPSEPRDSAVYFCASGFSAGVNTEAFFGQGTRLTVV.

This clonotype showed up many times. This chain joins TRBV7-9 and TRBJ1-3; D remains unclear. Looked up from germline, CDR1 is SEHNR and CDR2 is FQNEAQ (reference sequence). CDR3 size: 20 residues. V dropped 1 base and J dropped 3 bases, with 25 bases sitting between them. CDR3 coding DNA: TGTGCCAGCAGCTTAGGGGAGCCGAATCGCGGGCCCGAGGATGGAAACACCATATATTTT. This codes for CASSLGEPNRGPEDGNTIYF.

This clonotype was found many times. This chain joins TRBV12-3 or TRBV12-4 and TRBJ1-5; D is undetermined. V was pared by 6 bases and J by 7 bases, with 13 bases between. The CDR3 is made up of 13 amino acids. The CDR3 DNA is TGTGCCAGCAGCTGGCGGGGAAACCAGCCCCAGCATTTT. Translation gives CASSWRGNQPQHF.